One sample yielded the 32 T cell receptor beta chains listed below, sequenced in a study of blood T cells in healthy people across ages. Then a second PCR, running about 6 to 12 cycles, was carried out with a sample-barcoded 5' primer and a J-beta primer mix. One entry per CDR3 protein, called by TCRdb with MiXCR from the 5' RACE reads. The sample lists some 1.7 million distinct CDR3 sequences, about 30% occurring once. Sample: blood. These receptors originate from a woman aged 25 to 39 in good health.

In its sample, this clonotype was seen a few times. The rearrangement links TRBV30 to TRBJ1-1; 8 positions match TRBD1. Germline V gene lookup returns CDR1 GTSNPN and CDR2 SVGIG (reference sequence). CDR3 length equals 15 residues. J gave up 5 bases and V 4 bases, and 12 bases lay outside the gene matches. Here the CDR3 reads CAWTEGGQGGTEAFF. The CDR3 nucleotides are TGTGCCTGGACCGAGGGAGGACAGGGAGGAACTGAAGCTTTCTTT. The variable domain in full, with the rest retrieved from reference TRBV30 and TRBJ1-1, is SQTIHQWPATLVQPVGSPLSLECTVEGTSNPNLYWYRQAAGRGLQLLFYSVGIGQISSEVPQNLSASRPQDRQFILSSKKLLLSDSGFYLCAWTEGGQGGTEAFFGQGTRLTVV.

The CDR3 DNA is TGTGCCAGCAGTTTAGCGTACAAAGGCACTGAAGCTTTCTTT. It translates to CASSLAYKGTEAFF. V usage is TRBV12-3 or TRBV12-4 and J usage is TRBJ1-1; D unclear. This CDR3 contains 14 residues. Deletions cut 0 bases from V and 4 bases from J, with 9 bases between.

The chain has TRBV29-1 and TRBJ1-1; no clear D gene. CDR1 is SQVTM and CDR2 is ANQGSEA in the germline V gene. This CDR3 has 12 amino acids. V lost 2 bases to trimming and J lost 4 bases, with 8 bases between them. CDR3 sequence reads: CSVERVGTEAFF. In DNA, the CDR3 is TGCAGCGTTGAAAGGGTCGGCACTGAAGCTTTCTTT.

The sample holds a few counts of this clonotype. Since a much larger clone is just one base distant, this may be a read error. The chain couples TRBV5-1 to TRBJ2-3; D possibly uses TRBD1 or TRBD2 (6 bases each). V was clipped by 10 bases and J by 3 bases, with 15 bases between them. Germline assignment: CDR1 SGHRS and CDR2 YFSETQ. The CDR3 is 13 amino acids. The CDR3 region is CAGKQGGTDTQYF. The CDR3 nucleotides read TGCGCCGGCAAACAAGGGGGGACAGATACGCAGTATTTT.

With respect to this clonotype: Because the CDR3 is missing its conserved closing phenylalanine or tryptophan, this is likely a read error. For the CDR3, the DNA is TGCGCCAGCAGCCTAGAACAGGGGGCAGTTAATGAAAAACTGTTTTTA. Translated: CASSLEQGAVNEKLFL. The V call is TRBV5-1, the J call TRBJ1-4, with TRBD1 matching 9 bases. CDR3 length: 16 amino acids. The trim removed 4 bases at V and 4 bases at J, leaving 8 bases unmatched. Per germline, CDR1 SGHRS and CDR2 YFSETQ.

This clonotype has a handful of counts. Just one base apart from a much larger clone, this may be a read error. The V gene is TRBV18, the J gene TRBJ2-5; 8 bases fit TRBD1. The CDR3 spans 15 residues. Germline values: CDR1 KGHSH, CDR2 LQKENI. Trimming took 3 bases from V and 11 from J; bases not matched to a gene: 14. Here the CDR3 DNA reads TGTGCCAGCTCACCCGGGGGACAGGTGCTCAATGAGCAGTACTTC. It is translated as CASSPGGQVLNEQYF.

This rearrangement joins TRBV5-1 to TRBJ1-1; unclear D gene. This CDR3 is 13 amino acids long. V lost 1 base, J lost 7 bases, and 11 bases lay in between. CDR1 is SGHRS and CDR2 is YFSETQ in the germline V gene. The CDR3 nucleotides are TGCGCCAGCAGCTTGTACTCGAGGGTTGAAGCTTTCTTT. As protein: CASSLYSRVEAFF.

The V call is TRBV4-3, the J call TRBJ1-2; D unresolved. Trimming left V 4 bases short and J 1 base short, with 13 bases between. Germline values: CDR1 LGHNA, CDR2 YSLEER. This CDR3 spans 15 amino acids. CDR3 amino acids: CASSPALTFNYGYTF. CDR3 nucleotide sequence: TGCGCCAGCAGCCCAGCGCTGACCTTTAACTATGGCTACACCTTC.

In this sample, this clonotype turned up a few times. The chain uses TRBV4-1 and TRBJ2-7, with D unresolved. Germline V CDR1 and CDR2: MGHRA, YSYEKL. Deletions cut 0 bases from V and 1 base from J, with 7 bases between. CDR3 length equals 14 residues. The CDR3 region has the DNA TGCGCCAGCAGCCAAGATCAGTTATCCTACGAGCAGTACTTC. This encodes CASSQDQLSYEQYF.

Here the CDR3 reads CASSMVEPGGELFF. The CDR3 nucleotides read TGTGCCAGTAGTATGGTGGAACCGGGCGGGGAGCTGTTTTTT. The rearrangement joins TRBV19 to TRBJ2-2; no clear D gene. The CDR3 contains 14 residues. Germline lookup yields CDR1 LNHDA and CDR2 SQIVND (reference sequence). The V end lost 3 bases, the J end lost 7 bases, and 12 bases lay between the germline ends.

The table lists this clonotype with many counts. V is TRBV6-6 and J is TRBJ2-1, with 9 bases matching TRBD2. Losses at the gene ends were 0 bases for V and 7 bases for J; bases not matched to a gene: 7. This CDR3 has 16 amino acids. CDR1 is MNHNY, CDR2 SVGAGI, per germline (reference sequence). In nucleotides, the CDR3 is TGTGCCAGCAGTTACTCAGGCGGGGGGGCCGCAAATGAGCAGTTCTTC. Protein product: CASSYSGGGAANEQFF.

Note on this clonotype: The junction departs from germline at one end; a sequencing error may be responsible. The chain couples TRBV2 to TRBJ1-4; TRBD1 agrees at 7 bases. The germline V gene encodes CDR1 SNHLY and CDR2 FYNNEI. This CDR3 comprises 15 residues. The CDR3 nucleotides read TGTGCCAGCAGTGGACAGGGTTTGCCTAATGAAAATCTGTTTTTT. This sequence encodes CASSGQGLPNENLFF.

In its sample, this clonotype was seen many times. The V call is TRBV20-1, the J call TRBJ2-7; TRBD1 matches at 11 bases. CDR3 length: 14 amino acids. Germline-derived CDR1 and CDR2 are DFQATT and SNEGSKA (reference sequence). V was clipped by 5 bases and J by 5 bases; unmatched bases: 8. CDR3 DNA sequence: TGCAGTGCTGGGATTGGACAGGGGGCGGACGAGCAGTACTTC. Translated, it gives CSAGIGQGADEQYF.

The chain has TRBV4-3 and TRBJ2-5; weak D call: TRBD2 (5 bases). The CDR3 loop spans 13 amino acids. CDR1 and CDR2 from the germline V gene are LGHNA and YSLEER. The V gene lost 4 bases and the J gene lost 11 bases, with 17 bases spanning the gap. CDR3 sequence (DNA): TGCGCCAGCAGCCGGGAGCAAGCTAGAGAGCAGTACTTC. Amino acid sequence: CASSREQAREQYF.

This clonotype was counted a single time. This chain's CDR3 is CASSSTRGVEAGANVLTF. CDR3 in DNA: TGTGCCAGCAGCTCCACTAGAGGGGTGGAGGCTGGGGCCAACGTCCTGACTTTC. V gene TRBV7-9 combines with J gene TRBJ2-6; D possibly matches TRBD1 or TRBD2 (5 bases each). This CDR3 has 18 amino acids. Germline-derived CDR1 and CDR2 are SEHNR and FQNEAQ (reference sequence). V shed 4 bases and J shed 2 bases, with 18 bases lying between them.

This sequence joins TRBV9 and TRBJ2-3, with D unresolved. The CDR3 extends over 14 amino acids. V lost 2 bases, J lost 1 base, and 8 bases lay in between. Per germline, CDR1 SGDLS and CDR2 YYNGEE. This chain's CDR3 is CASSVKLRTDTQYF. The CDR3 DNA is TGTGCCAGCAGCGTGAAACTCCGCACAGATACGCAGTATTTT. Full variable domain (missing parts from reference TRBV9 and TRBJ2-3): DSGVTQTPKHLITATGQRVTLRCSPRSGDLSVYWYQQSLDQGLQFLIQYYNGEERAKGNILERFSAQQFPDLHSELNLSSLELGDSALYFCASSVKLRTDTQYFGPGTRLTVL.

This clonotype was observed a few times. DNA of the CDR3: TGCGCCAGCAGCGAAGGACAGTATAATGAAAAACTGTTTTTT. Protein sequence: CASSEGQYNEKLFF. The chain employs TRBV4-3 and TRBJ1-4; a possible D gene is TRBD1 (6 bases). CDR1 LGHNA and CDR2 YSLEER come from the germline V gene. Trimming stripped 5 bases from V and 4 bases from J, with 11 bases between. CDR3 length: 14 amino acids.

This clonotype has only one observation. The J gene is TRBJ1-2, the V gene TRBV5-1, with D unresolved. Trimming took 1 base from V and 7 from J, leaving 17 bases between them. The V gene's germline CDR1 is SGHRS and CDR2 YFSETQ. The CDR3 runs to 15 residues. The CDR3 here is CASSLTVTSAVGYTF. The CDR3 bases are TGCGCCAGCAGCTTGACGGTAACGTCAGCTGTTGGCTACACCTTC. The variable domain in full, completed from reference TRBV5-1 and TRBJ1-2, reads KAGVTQTPRYLIKTRGQQVTLSCSPISGHRSVSWYQQTPGQGLQFLFEYFSETQRNKGNFPGRFSGRQFSNSRSEMNVSTLELGDSALYLCASSLTVTSAVGYTFGSGTRLTVV.

The CDR3 nucleotides read TGTGCCAGCGGAGATCTCGGGACTAGCGGGAGGGCCGGGCGCAATGAGCAGTTCTTC. Encoded protein: CASGDLGTSGRAGRNEQFF. The chain employs TRBV7-9 and TRBJ2-1, with TRBD2 identical over 16 bases. The CDR3 is made up of 19 amino acids. Per the germline V gene, CDR1 is SEHNR and CDR2 is FQNEAQ (reference sequence). Trimming removed 8 bases from V and 6 bases from J; junction bases left unmatched: 16.

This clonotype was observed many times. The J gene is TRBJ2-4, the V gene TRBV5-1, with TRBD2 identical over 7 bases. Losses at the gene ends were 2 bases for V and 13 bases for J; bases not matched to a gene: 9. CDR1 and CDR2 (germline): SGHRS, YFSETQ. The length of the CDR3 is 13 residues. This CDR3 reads CASSFGLREEQYF. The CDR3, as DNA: TGCGCCAGCAGCTTTGGGCTTCGGGAGGAGCAGTACTTC.

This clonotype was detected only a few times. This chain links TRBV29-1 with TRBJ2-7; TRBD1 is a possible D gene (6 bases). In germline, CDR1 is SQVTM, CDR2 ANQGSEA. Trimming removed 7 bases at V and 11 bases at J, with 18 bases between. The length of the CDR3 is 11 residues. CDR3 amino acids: CSGMDSRQKYF. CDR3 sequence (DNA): TGCAGCGGTATGGACAGCCGTCAAAAGTACTTC.

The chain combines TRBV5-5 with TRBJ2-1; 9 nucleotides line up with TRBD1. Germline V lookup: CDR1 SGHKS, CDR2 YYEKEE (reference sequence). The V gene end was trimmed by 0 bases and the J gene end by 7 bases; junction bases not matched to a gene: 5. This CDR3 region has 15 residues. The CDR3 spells CASSLAGQGRNEQFF. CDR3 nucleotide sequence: TGTGCCAGCAGCTTGGCGGGACAGGGCAGAAATGAGCAGTTCTTC.

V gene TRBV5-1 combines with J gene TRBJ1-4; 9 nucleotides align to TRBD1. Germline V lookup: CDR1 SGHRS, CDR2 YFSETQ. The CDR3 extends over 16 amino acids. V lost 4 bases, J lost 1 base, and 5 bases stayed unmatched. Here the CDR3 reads CASSPRQGGTNEKLFF. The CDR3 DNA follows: TGCGCCAGCAGCCCAAGACAGGGGGGAACTAATGAAAAACTGTTTTTT.

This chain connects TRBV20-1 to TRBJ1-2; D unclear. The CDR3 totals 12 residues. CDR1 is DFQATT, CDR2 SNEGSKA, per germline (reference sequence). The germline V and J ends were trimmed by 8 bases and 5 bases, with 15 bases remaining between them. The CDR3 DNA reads TGCAGTACCCCGGCGGATAGATATGGCTACACCTTC. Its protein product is CSTPADRYGYTF.

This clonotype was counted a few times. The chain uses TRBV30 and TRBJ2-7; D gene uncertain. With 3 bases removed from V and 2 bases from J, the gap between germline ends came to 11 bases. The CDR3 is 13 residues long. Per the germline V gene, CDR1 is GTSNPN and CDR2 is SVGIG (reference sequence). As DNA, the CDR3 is TGTGCCTGGAGATCAGAAATGACCTACGAGCAGTACTTC. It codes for CAWRSEMTYEQYF.

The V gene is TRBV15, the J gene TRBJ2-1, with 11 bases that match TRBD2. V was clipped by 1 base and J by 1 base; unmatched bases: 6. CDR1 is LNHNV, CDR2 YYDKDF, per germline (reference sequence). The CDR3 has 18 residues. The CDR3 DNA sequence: TGTGCCACCAGCAGAGTTAGCGGGAGGGTAGGATCCTACAATGAGCAGTTCTTC. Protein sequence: CATSRVSGRVGSYNEQFF.

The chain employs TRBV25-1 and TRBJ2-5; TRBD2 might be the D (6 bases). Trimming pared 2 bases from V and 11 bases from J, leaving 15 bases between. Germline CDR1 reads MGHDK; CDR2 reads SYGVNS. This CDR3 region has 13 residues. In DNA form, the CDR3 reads TGTGCCAGCAGTGAACATGGAGGGGATGAGCAGTACTTC. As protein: CASSEHGGDEQYF.

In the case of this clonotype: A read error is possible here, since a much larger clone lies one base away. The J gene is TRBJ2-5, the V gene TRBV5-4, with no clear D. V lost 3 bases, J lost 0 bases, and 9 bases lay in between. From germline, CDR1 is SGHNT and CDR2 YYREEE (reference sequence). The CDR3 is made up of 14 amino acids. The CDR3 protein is CASSWRQHQETQYF. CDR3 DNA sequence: TGTGCCAGCAGCTGGCGGCAGCACCAAGAGACCCAGTACTTC.

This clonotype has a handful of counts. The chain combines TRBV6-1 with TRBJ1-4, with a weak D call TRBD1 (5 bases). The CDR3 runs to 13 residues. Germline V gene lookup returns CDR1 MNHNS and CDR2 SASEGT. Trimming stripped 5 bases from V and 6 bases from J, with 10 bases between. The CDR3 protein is CASSLGPYEKLFF. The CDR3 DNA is TGTGCCAGCAGTTTGGGGCCATATGAAAAACTGTTTTTT.

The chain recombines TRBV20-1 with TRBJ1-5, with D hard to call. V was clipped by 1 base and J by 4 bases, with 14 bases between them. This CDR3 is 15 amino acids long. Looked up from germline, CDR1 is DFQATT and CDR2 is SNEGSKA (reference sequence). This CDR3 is CSARVSGYGNQPQHF. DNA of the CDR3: TGCAGTGCTAGAGTATCAGGATACGGGAATCAGCCCCAGCATTTT.

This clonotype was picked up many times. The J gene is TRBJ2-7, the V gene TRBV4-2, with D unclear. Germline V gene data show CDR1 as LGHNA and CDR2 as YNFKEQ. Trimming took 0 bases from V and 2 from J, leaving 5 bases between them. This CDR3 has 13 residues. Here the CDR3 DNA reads TGTGCCAGCAGCCAAGATATGACCTACGAGCAGTACTTC. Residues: CASSQDMTYEQYF.

This chain's CDR3 is CASSFMAGPSNQPQHF. In DNA form, the CDR3 reads TGTGCCAGCAGTTTTATGGCAGGGCCTAGCAATCAGCCCCAGCATTTT. V and J are TRBV12-3 or TRBV12-4 and TRBJ1-5; tentatively, D is TRBD1 (5 bases). Trimming stripped 3 bases from V and 0 bases from J, with 12 bases between. This CDR3 has 16 amino acids.